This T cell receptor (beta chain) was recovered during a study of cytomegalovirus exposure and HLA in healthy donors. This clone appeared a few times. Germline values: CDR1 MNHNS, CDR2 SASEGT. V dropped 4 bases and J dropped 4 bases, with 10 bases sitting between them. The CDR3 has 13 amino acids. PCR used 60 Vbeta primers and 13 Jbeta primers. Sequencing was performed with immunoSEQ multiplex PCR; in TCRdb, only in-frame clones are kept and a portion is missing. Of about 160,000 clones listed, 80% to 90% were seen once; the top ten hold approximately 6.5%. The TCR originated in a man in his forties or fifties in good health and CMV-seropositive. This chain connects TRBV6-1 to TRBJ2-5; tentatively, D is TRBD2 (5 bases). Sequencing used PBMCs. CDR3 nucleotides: TGTGCCAGCAGTGTGGGAGTGCGAGAGACCCAGTACTTC. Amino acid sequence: CASSVGVRETQYF.